The rows below give T cell receptor beta chains drawn from one sample of a study of cytomegalovirus exposure and HLA in healthy donors. The table came from immunoSEQ multiplex PCR; TCRdb's copy has only in-frame clones and leaves some out. The data contain 56,000 or so clones, just over 90% of them singletons. The sequencing sample was made of PBMCs. These receptors were taken from a man younger than 35 in good health and CMV-seronegative. Both conserved end residues are part of each CDR3. The order of the fields is V gene, J gene, D gene, clone size, CDR3 DNA, CDR3 protein. A D gene is named only where the DNA matches it firmly. The size entry is marked missing in some rows and otherwise reads once, few, many or a size class.

TRBV20-1	TRBJ2-7	-	-	TGCAGTGCTAGGAAGGGGTACGAGCAGTACTTC	CSARKGYEQYF
TRBV4-3	TRBJ1-4	TRBD1	-	TGCGCCAGCAGCCAAGATCTTGGAGGGGGCATTGGTAATGAAAAACTGTTTTTT	CASSQDLGGGIGNEKLFF
TRBV5-1	TRBJ2-3	-	-	TGCGCCAGCAGCTTGACTGGGGCAGGGTTCCTCGGAGATACGCAGTATTTT	CASSLTGAGFLGDTQYF
TRBV6-5	TRBJ1-2	TRBD1	-	TGTGCCAGTCAGGGGGGCTATGGCTACACCTTC	CASQGGYGYTF
TRBV6-1	TRBJ2-1	-	once	TGTGCCAGCAGTGAAGCGGGGGCATACAATGAGCAGTTCTTC	CASSEAGAYNEQFF
TRBV28	TRBJ1-4	-	-	TGTGCCAGCAGTTTAGGGAGGAGTGAAAAACTGTTTTTT	CASSLGRSEKLFF
TRBV23-1	TRBJ2-7	TRBD2	-	TGCGCCAGCCTTGTACTCAGAAAAAGACTAGCGGGAGTCCCCCGGGTTCCTTACGAGCAGTACTTC	CASLVLRKRLAGVPRVPYEQYF
TRBV28	TRBJ2-7	TRBD2	-	TGTGCCAGCAGTGGACTAGCGGGAGGAACCTACGAGCAGTACTTC	CASSGLAGGTYEQYF
TRBV10-3	TRBJ2-7	TRBD1	-	TGTGCCATCAGTGGACCGGGACAGGGGGCGGCCGAGCAGTACTTC	CAISGPGQGAAEQYF
TRBV5-6	TRBJ2-7	-	-	TGTGCCAGCAGCTCAGGACTATCCTACGAGCAGTACTTC	CASSSGLSYEQYF
TRBV6-1	TRBJ2-5	TRBD2	few	TGTGCCAGCAGTGAAGCCGCTAGCGGGAGTCTGGAGACCCAGTACTTC	CASSEAASGSLETQYF
TRBV19	TRBJ2-6	-	-	TGTGCCAGTATGAGTTTTTCATCTGGGGCCAACGTCCTGACTTTC	CASMSFSSGANVLTF
TRBV5-1	TRBJ2-1	-	-	TGCGCCAGCAGCCAAGTTAGGGGAATGGAGATTAATGAGCAGTTCTTC	CASSQVRGMEINEQFF
TRBV2	TRBJ2-6	-	-	TGTGCCAGCGGTCCAGGCTCTGGGGCCAACGTCCTGACTTTC	CASGPGSGANVLTF
TRBV6-1	TRBJ2-1	-	-	TGTGCCAGCAGCCAGGGATACGGCTACAATGAGCAGTTCTTC	CASSQGYGYNEQFF
TRBV4-3	TRBJ2-3	TRBD2	-	TGCGCCAGTAAAGCGGGAGGTGAGACAGATACGCAGTATTTT	CASKAGGETDTQYF
TRBV2	TRBJ2-7	TRBD2	-	TGTGCCAGCAGTGAAGAGGGACTAGCGTTGGGCGAGCAGTACTTC	CASSEEGLALGEQYF
TRBV7-2	TRBJ2-1	TRBD2	-	TGTGCCAGCAGCTTATTAGCGGGAGGCACTCTCGATGAGCAGTTCTTC	CASSLLAGGTLDEQFF
TRBV14	TRBJ2-2	TRBD2	-	TGTGCCAGAAGCCAATATCTAGCGGGAGATCTGGCCGGGGAGCTGTTTTTT	CARSQYLAGDLAGELFF
TRBV15	TRBJ2-3	-	-	TGTGCCACCAGCAGAGTCCAACAAACACACACAGATACGCAGTATTTT	CATSRVQQTHTDTQYF
TRBV25-1	TRBJ2-1	-	few	TGTGCCAGCAGTGAATTATGGGGGGAGGTCGGTGAGCAGTTCTTC	CASSELWGEVGEQFF
TRBV19	TRBJ2-7	TRBD1	few	TGTGCCAGTAGTATGGGCAGGGGGAACTACGAGCAGTACTTC	CASSMGRGNYEQYF
TRBV14	TRBJ2-1	-	-	TGTGCCAGCAGCCAAGGTTTGCTAGCGTGGTCGGATGAGCAGTTCTTC	CASSQGLLAWSDEQFF
TRBV27	TRBJ2-7	-	-	TGTGCCAGCAGGACGTTTGGGGACTCGAGCTCCTACGAGCAGTACTTC	CASRTFGDSSSYEQYF
TRBV7-8	TRBJ2-3	TRBD2	-	TGTGCCAGCAGCGGGCGGACTAGCGGATTCACAGATACGCAGTATTTT	CASSGRTSGFTDTQYF
TRBV5-4	TRBJ2-5	TRBD2	-	TGTGCCAGCAGCTTACTCACGATAGCGGGAGAAAGACAAGAGACCCAGTACTTC	CASSLLTIAGERQETQYF
TRBV5-8	TRBJ1-5	-	-	TGTGCCAGCAGCCCGCGTCGAAATCAGCCCCAGCATTTT	CASSPRRNQPQHF
TRBV7-2	TRBJ2-7	-	-	TGTGCCAGCAGCTCCACTAGTATTGGGTACGAGCAGTACTTC	CASSSTSIGYEQYF
TRBV28	TRBJ2-7	TRBD2	-	TGTGCCAGCAGTTTTATAGCTGCTAGCGGGAGGGCCTCTAGGCGCCCCTACGAGCAGTACTTC	CASSFIAASGRASRRPYEQYF
TRBV28	TRBJ2-7	TRBD2	-	TGTGCCAGCAGTATGCCGGGAGGCTTGTCCTACGAGCAGTACTTC	CASSMPGGLSYEQYF
TRBV6-1	TRBJ1-5	TRBD1	-	TGTGCCATTCAGGGGGTTAGCAATCAGCCCCAGCATTTT	CAIQGVSNQPQHF
TRBV27	TRBJ2-7	-	-	TGTGCCAGCAGTTTTCGCAGGGGTGGCTACGAGCAGTACTTC	CASSFRRGGYEQYF
TRBV7-3	TRBJ2-2	-	once	TGTGCCAGCTCGTCCGGGACCGGGGAGCTGTTTTTT	CASSSGTGELFF
TRBV5-4	TRBJ2-7	TRBD2	-	TGTGCCAGCAGTTCTATAGCGGGAAGCTCCTACGAGCAGTACTTC	CASSSIAGSSYEQYF
TRBV5-4	TRBJ2-5	-	-	TGTGCCAGCAGCTTGCGGCAAGAGACCCAGTACTTC	CASSLRQETQYF
TRBV28	TRBJ1-5	TRBD1	-	TGTGCCAGCAGTGCTCCGGGACAGAATCAGCCCCAGCATTTT	CASSAPGQNQPQHF
TRBV4-3	TRBJ2-1	TRBD1	-	TGCGCCAGCAGCCCGACAGGGGGGAATAATGAGCAGTTCTTC	CASSPTGGNNEQFF
TRBV7-2	TRBJ2-7	TRBD2	-	TGTGCCAGCAGCTTACTTGGGCGGGAGAGATTCTACGAGCAGTACTTC	CASSLLGRERFYEQYF
TRBV4-3	TRBJ2-1	TRBD2	-	TGCGCCAGCAGCCAGGCGGGAGGTTCCTACAATGAGCAGTTCTTC	CASSQAGGSYNEQFF
TRBV5-1	TRBJ1-1	TRBD1	few	TGCGCCAGCGGTGACAGGGTAGACACTGAAGCTTTCTTT	CASGDRVDTEAFF
TRBV27	TRBJ2-1	TRBD2	-	TGTGCCAGCAGTTTTAGCGGGAGGGCCGGCAATGAGCAGTTCTTC	CASSFSGRAGNEQFF
TRBV28	TRBJ1-1	TRBD1	-	TGTGCCAGCACCCTCCGGACAGGGCAACCTGAAGCTTTCTTT	CASTLRTGQPEAFF
TRBV28	TRBJ1-2	-	-	TGTGCCAGCAGTTCCCCCCCCGGGGGTTATGGCTACACCTTC	CASSSPPGGYGYTF
TRBV7-8	TRBJ1-1	TRBD1	-	TGTGCCAGCAGCTTAAAGGACAGGGGAAGGTGGACTGAAGCTTTCTTT	CASSLKDRGRWTEAFF
TRBV2	TRBJ2-6	TRBD2	-	TGTGCCAGCAGGGGGGGGAGGGGCTCTGGGGCCAACGTCCTGACTTTC	CASRGGRGSGANVLTF
TRBV15	TRBJ2-5	-	-	TGTGCCACCAGCAGAGATCGGGAGTCTTTACGAGATGAGCAGTACTTC	CATSRDRESLRDEQYF
TRBV19	TRBJ2-1	-	-	TGTGCCAGTAGTATTAATAGCCTCTTGCGAGGGGGAGAGCAGTTCTTC	CASSINSLLRGGEQFF
TRBV18	TRBJ1-1	-	-	TGTGCCAGCTCACCAGGGCCACAGGGGAACACTGAAGCTTTCTTT	CASSPGPQGNTEAFF
TRBV9	TRBJ2-3	TRBD2	-	TGTGCCAGCAGCACCGCGGGGGGCACAGATACGCAGTATTTT	CASSTAGGTDTQYF